A selection of T cell receptor beta chains follows, all from one sample in a study of T cells in Graves' hyperthyroidism and ophthalmopathy. In TCRdb, the multiplex PCR reads were re-called with MiXCR into one record per CDR3 protein. The sample holds some 800,000 distinct CDR3 sequences, about 38% seen once. Material: blood. Receptors were obtained from a man in his late teens or twenties with Graves' hyperthyroidism. The CDR3 runs from the conserved cysteine through the conserved F or W. The D gene is left open where the match is weak. The size field is filled for only some rows; it gives once, few, many or a size class.

j_gene,d_gene,abundance,v_gene,len,CDR3nt,CDR3aa
TRBJ1-4,-,many,TRBV7-2,13,TGTGCCAGCAGCCCTAGGGGGGTTGAAAAACTGTTTTTT,CASSPRGVEKLFF
TRBJ2-5,TRBD2,-,TRBV4-1,14,TGCGCCAGCAGCCCTAGCGGAGGAGTGGAGACCCAGTACTTC,CASSPSGGVETQYF
TRBJ1-4,-,few,TRBV4-3,14,TGCGCCAGCAGGGGAGGGCATACTAATGAAAAACTGTTTTTT,CASRGGHTNEKLFF
TRBJ1-2,-,-,TRBV7-9,16,TGTGCCAGCAGTGACGGACGGGTCACCGCTTTCTATGGCTACACCTTC,CASSDGRVTAFYGYTF
TRBJ1-5,-,many,TRBV29-1,13,TGCAGCGTTGGGGGGGACCCTAATCAGCCCCAGCATTTT,CSVGGDPNQPQHF
TRBJ1-1,-,few,TRBV6-6,13,TGTGCCAGCAGTTCGAAGGGATTCACTGAAGCTTTCTTT,CASSSKGFTEAFF
TRBJ2-2,-,few,TRBV19,14,TGTGCCAGTATTCAGGGGCCCGGCGGCGGGGAGCTGTTTTTT,CASIQGPGGGELFF
TRBJ1-6,TRBD1,-,TRBV2,14,TGTGCCAGCAGTGAAGGGACAGGGGGCCTACCCCTCCACTTT,CASSEGTGGLPLHF
TRBJ2-7,-,many,TRBV7-9,13,TGTGCCAGCAGCCCGTCTCAGGGATACGAGCAGTACTTC,CASSPSQGYEQYF
TRBJ2-3,TRBD2,-,TRBV25-1,16,TGTGCCAGCAGCTGGGGAGCGGGGAGGGCGGCAGATACGCAGTATTTT,CASSWGAGRAADTQYF
TRBJ2-1,-,-,TRBV29-1,12,TGCAGCGTTTTTGAATCCCCCAGTGAGCAGTTCTTC,CSVFESPSEQFF
TRBJ2-3,TRBD2,once,TRBV20-1,15,TGCAGTGCTAGGAGTAGCGGGAGTACGATAGATACGCAGTATTTT,CSARSSGSTIDTQYF
TRBJ2-6,TRBD1,-,TRBV10-3,20,TGTGCCAGCATAGGCGAGTCGTGGGACAGGGAGGTCGCTGGGGCCAACGTCCTGACTTTC,CASIGESWDREVAGANVLTF
TRBJ2-2,TRBD2,-,TRBV9,14,TGTGCCAGCGGGTGGGGACTAAACACCGGGGAGCTGTTTTTT,CASGWGLNTGELFF
TRBJ2-7,-,many,TRBV29-1,14,TGCAGCGTTGAAATGAGTGGTAGCGGCTACGAGCAGTACTTC,CSVEMSGSGYEQYF
TRBJ2-7,-,-,TRBV6-5,13,TGTGCCAGCAGTTTAAACAACAGAAACGAGCAGTACTTC,CASSLNNRNEQYF
TRBJ2-5,TRBD1,-,TRBV6-5,15,TGTGCCAGCAGTTCCGTGACAGGGGTGGAAGAGACCCAGTACTTC,CASSSVTGVEETQYF
TRBJ2-7,TRBD2,-,TRBV7-7,15,TGTGCTAGCAGCTTACAGGAAGCGGGAGTCCACGAGCAGTACTTC,CASSLQEAGVHEQYF
TRBJ1-5,TRBD1,-,TRBV7-2,17,TGTGCCAGCAGCTCCAATCCGGGACAGGGGTTAGGGCAGCCCCAGCATTTT,CASSSNPGQGLGQPQHF
TRBJ1-3,-,few,TRBV6-5,14,TGTGCCAGCAGTTACGGGAGCTCTGGAAACACCATATATTTT,CASSYGSSGNTIYF
TRBJ1-2,-,many,TRBV9,15,TGTGCCAGCAGCGTAGGTGGGACTGCTAACTATGGCTACACCTTC,CASSVGGTANYGYTF
TRBJ2-7,TRBD2,few,TRBV7-2,13,TGTGCCAGCAGGTTTGCGCCGGGAGGCGAGCAGTACTTC,CASRFAPGGEQYF
TRBJ2-6,-,many,TRBV5-1,16,TGCGCCAGCAGCGCATCCGGGGGCTCTGGGGCCAACGTCCTGACTTTC,CASSASGGSGANVLTF
TRBJ1-5,-,many,TRBV19,16,TGTGCCAGTAGCCCCCTACAGGGCGATAGCAATCAGCCCCAGCATTTT,CASSPLQGDSNQPQHF